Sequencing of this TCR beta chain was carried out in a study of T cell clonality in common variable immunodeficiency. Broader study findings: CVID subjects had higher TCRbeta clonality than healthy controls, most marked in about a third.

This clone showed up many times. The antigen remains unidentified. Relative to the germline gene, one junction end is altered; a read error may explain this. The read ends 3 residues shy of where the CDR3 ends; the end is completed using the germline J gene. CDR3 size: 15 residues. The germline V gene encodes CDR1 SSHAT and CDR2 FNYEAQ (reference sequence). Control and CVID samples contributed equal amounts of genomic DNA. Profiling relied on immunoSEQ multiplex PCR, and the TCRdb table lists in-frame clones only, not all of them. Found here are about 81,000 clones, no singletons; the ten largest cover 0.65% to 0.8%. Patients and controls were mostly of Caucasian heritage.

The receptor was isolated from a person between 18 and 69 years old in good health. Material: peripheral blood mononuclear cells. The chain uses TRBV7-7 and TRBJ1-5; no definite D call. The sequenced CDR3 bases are TGTGCTAGCAGCTTAGGAGGGTCTCGAAATCAGCCC. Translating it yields CASSLGGSRNQP. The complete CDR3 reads CASSLGGSRNQPQHF. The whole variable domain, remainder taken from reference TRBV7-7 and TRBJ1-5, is GAGVSQSPRYKVTKRGQDVTLRCDPISSHATLYWYQQALGQGPEFLTYFNYEAQPDKSGLPSDRFSAERPEGSISTLTIQRTEQRDSAMYRCASSLGGSRNQPQHFGDGTRLSIL.